The 12 T cell receptor beta chains below were found in one sample sequenced in a study of cytomegalovirus exposure and HLA in healthy donors. Researchers ran the PCR with 60 Vbeta and 13 Jbeta primers. Measured with immunoSEQ multiplex PCR; TCRdb has only the in-frame clones, and not every one. The sample shows tens of thousands of clones, and less than 4.5% sits with its ten largest clones. The sequenced sample consisted of PBMCs. The receptors were gathered from a male donor in good health and CMV-seronegative.

The chain carries TRBV6-4 and TRBJ2-2; the D gene is possibly TRBD1 (5 bases). V was cut by 4 bases and J by 1 base, with 13 bases left in between. CDR3 length: 16 amino acids. The germline V gene encodes CDR1 MRHNA and CDR2 SNTAGT. Written as DNA, the CDR3 is TGTGCCAGCAGTGTGGGGCCGGACGGGAACACCGGGGAGCTGTTTTTT. This translates into CASSVGPDGNTGELFF.

Remarks on this clone: Germline is not matched at one junction end, which may reflect a read error. Other nucleotide sequences from this sample produce the same CDR3. This chain connects TRBV28 to TRBJ2-7; the D gene is possibly TRBD2 (6 bases). CDR3 length: 15 residues. Per germline, CDR1 MDHEN and CDR2 SYDVKM. The CDR3 sequence: CASTPTAGSGDEQYF. Here the CDR3 DNA reads TGTGCTAGCACTCCTACGGCGGGTTCGGGGGACGAGCAGTACTTC.

The rearrangement links TRBV19 to TRBJ2-1; 9 nucleotides align to TRBD2. Germline trimming cut 5 bases from V and 5 bases from J; bases unmatched to any gene: 7. From germline, CDR1 is LNHDA and CDR2 SQIVND (reference sequence). The CDR3 contains 15 residues. In DNA, the CDR3 is TGTGCCAGTAGTCCTACTAGCGGGCAGGACAATGAGCAGTTCTTC. Translated: CASSPTSGQDNEQFF. Complete variable domain (other parts from reference TRBV19 and TRBJ2-1): DGGITQSPKYLFRKEGQNVTLSCEQNLNHDAMYWYRQDPGQGLRLIYYSQIVNDFQKGDIAEGYSVSREKKESFPLTVTSAQKNPTAFYLCASSPTSGQDNEQFFGPGTRLTVL.

The rearrangement links TRBV6-1 to TRBJ2-1; 11 bases agree with TRBD2. The germline gives CDR1 MNHNS, CDR2 SASEGT. This CDR3 spans 17 amino acids. After removal of 4 bases from V and 8 bases from J, the junction contained 13 bases not matched to a gene. The CDR3 sequence is CASSATLAGGPVDEQFF. CDR3 bases: TGTGCCAGCAGTGCGACCTTAGCGGGAGGGCCCGTTGATGAGCAGTTCTTC.

The chain combines TRBV2 with TRBJ1-5; TRBD1 matches at 9 bases. Germline CDR1 SNHLY, CDR2 FYNNEI. Trimming removed 4 bases from V and 5 bases from J; junction bases left unmatched: 6. The CDR3 sequence is 15 residues long. CDR3 in amino acids: CASSGRQGEYQPQHF. In DNA form, the CDR3 reads TGTGCCAGCAGTGGGCGACAGGGGGAATATCAGCCCCAGCATTTT.

This sequence joins TRBV9 and TRBJ2-2, with no clear D. Trimming shortened V by 1 base and J by 6 bases, and 4 bases separated the two germline ends. The germline CDR1 and CDR2 sequences are SGDLS and YYNGEE. The CDR3 is 12 amino acids. The CDR3 is CASSVKPGELFF. CDR3 sequence (DNA): TGTGCCAGCAGCGTAAAGCCCGGGGAGCTGTTTTTT. The variable domain in full, with the rest retrieved from reference TRBV9 and TRBJ2-2, is DSGVTQTPKHLITATGQRVTLRCSPRSGDLSVYWYQQSLDQGLQFLIQYYNGEERAKGNILERFSAQQFPDLHSELNLSSLELGDSALYFCASSVKPGELFFGEGSRLTVL.

The J gene is TRBJ1-5, the V gene TRBV19, with TRBD1 identical over 9 bases. V dropped 8 bases and J dropped 6; count of bases not matched to a gene: 2. CDR1 LNHDA and CDR2 SQIVND come from the germline V gene (reference sequence). The CDR3 has 12 residues. The CDR3 DNA follows: TGTGCCAGTGGGACAGGGTTTCAGCCCCAGCATTTT. Amino acid sequence: CASGTGFQPQHF.

This chain links TRBV7-6 with TRBJ2-5; 7 nucleotides match TRBD2. Germline V gene lookup returns CDR1 SGHVS and CDR2 FNYEAQ. The CDR3 consists of 15 residues. V trimming: 2 bases; J trimming: 4 bases; junction bases outside the gene matches: 7. In DNA form, the CDR3 reads TGTGCCAGCAGCTTACCCGGACTAGAGGGAGAGACCCAGTACTTC. Its protein is CASSLPGLEGETQYF.

The chain joins TRBV10-3 to TRBJ1-1; no firm D call. Trimming took off 2 bases at V and 0 bases at J, with 10 bases between the two ends. There are 15 residues in the CDR3. Germline V gives CDR1 ENHRY, CDR2 SYGVKD. CDR3 region: CAISEGQIMNTEAFF. DNA for the CDR3: TGTGCCATCAGTGAGGGGCAGATAATGAACACTGAAGCTTTCTTT.

The rearrangement uses TRBV9 and TRBJ2-3; D remains unclear. Between the trimmed V and J ends, which lost 4 bases and 5 bases, there was a span of 8 bases. The germline V gene has CDR1 SGDLS and CDR2 YYNGEE. This CDR3 is 12 amino acids long. In nucleotides, the CDR3 is TGTGCCAGCAGCCCAGCAGGAGATACGCAGTATTTT. Its translation: CASSPAGDTQYF. The whole variable domain, filled in from reference TRBV9 and TRBJ2-3, reads DSGVTQTPKHLITATGQRVTLRCSPRSGDLSVYWYQQSLDQGLQFLIQYYNGEERAKGNILERFSAQQFPDLHSELNLSSLELGDSALYFCASSPAGDTQYFGPGTRLTVL.

The rearrangement joins TRBV29-1 to TRBJ2-2; possible D gene TRBD1, 5 bases. Germline CDR1 is SQVTM and CDR2 is ANQGSEA. Deletions cut 4 bases from V and 5 bases from J, with 11 bases between. The CDR3 covers 13 residues. DNA for the CDR3: TGCAGCGTTGGGGCAGGGTATACCGGGGAGCTGTTTTTT. Translation: CSVGAGYTGELFF.

CDR3: CASSSRLSGYTF. CDR3 sequence (DNA): TGTGCCAGCAGCTCGCGACTGAGTGGCTACACCTTC. The chain couples TRBV7-2 to TRBJ1-2; D unresolved. V was clipped by 4 bases and J by 7 bases, with 10 bases between them. Germline values: CDR1 SGHTA, CDR2 FQGNSA. CDR3 length: 12 amino acids. Complete variable domain (other parts from reference TRBV7-2 and TRBJ1-2): GAGVSQSPSNKVTEKGKDVELRCDPISGHTALYWYRQSLGQGLEFLIYFQGNSAPDKSGLPSDRFSAERTGGSVSTLTIQRTQQEDSAVYLCASSSRLSGYTFGSGTRLTVV.